A single sample gave rise to the 22 T cell receptor beta chains below, sequenced in a study of T-cell reconstitution after alpha-beta-depleted transplantation in children. Unique molecular identifiers were used in preparing the TCRbeta library. TCRdb reanalysed the PCR reads using MiXCR and keeps one entry per CDR3 protein. The sample has approximately 1,000,000 distinct CDR3 sequences; around 30% are singletons. The specimen comprised PBMCs, mostly from graft donor cells, sampled 360 days after TCRalphabeta/CD19-depleted stem cell transplant. The receptors stem from a boy in the first two years of life who had a stem cell transplant for SCID, so the T cells may come from the graft donor.

J is TRBJ2-1 and V is TRBV7-8; TRBD1 might be the D (6 bases). Germline lookup yields CDR1 SGHVS and CDR2 FQNEAQ. This CDR3 is 14 amino acids long. Between the trimmed V and J ends, which lost 2 bases and 8 bases, there was a span of 13 bases. The CDR3 loop reads CASSLPQGEDEQFF. DNA for the CDR3: TGTGCCAGCAGCTTACCACAGGGTGAGGATGAGCAGTTCTTC.

The chain combines TRBV6-5 with TRBJ2-3; D unresolved. The germline gives CDR1 MNHEY, CDR2 SVGAGI. This CDR3 comprises 14 residues. Trimming pared 0 bases from V and 1 base from J, leaving 5 bases between. The DNA for the CDR3 is TGTGCCAGCAGTTACTCGATGGGCACAGATACGCAGTATTTT. Residues: CASSYSMGTDTQYF.

The rearrangement joins TRBV18 to TRBJ1-3; D not certain. V gave up 0 bases and J gave up 0 bases, with 12 bases separating them. The CDR3 is made up of 17 amino acids. Germline CDR1 KGHSH, CDR2 LQKENI. The CDR3 loop reads CASSPPDGAGSGNTIYF. CDR3 in DNA: TGTGCCAGCTCACCACCAGACGGAGCCGGCTCTGGAAACACCATATATTTT.

The V gene is TRBV15, the J gene TRBJ2-1; D remains unclear. Trimming shortened V by 3 bases and J by 0 bases, and 12 bases separated the two germline ends. Germline V gene data show CDR1 as LNHNV and CDR2 as YYDKDF (reference sequence). The CDR3 is 16 amino acids. The CDR3 DNA sequence: TGTGCCACCAGCAGGGTAGATTACCTCTCCTACAATGAGCAGTTCTTC. This sequence encodes CATSRVDYLSYNEQFF.

V usage is TRBV27 and J usage is TRBJ2-7; maybe TRBD1 (5 bases). Germline CDR1 MNHEY, CDR2 SMNVEV (reference sequence). This CDR3 comprises 13 residues. The V end lost 3 bases, the J end lost 2 bases, and 8 bases lay between the germline ends. The CDR3 nucleotides are TGTGCCAGCAGTTTGGCACAGGCCTACGAGCAGTACTTC. This gives the protein CASSLAQAYEQYF.

The chain combines TRBV20-1 with TRBJ2-7; D is undetermined. The CDR3 consists of 13 residues. CDR1 is DFQATT, CDR2 SNEGSKA, per germline (reference sequence). Trimming removed 6 bases from V and 0 bases from J, with 12 bases in between. CDR3 bases: TGCAGTGCGATTGACATTGTCTCCTACGAGCAGTACTTC. This sequence encodes CSAIDIVSYEQYF.

This chain uses TRBV12-3 or TRBV12-4 with TRBJ2-5; perhaps TRBD2 as D (5 bases). This CDR3 has 12 amino acids. Trimming shortened V by 5 bases and J by 7 bases, and 11 bases separated the two germline ends. In DNA form, the CDR3 reads TGTGCCAGCAGTCCGATCGCGGGGACCCAGTACTTC. Translating it yields CASSPIAGTQYF.

The V call is TRBV20-1, the J call TRBJ2-1; 11 nucleotides align to TRBD1. There are 15 residues in the CDR3. With V trimmed by 4 bases and J by 5 bases, 7 bases remained unmatched. From germline, CDR1 is DFQATT and CDR2 SNEGSKA (reference sequence). CDR3 bases: TGCAGTGCTACTCACCGGGACAGGGGGGACAATGAGCAGTTCTTC. This encodes CSATHRDRGDNEQFF.

The chain joins TRBV5-1 to TRBJ2-7; 8 nucleotides match TRBD1. V dropped 0 bases and J dropped 5; count of bases not matched to a gene: 7. Per germline, CDR1 SGHRS and CDR2 YFSETQ. This CDR3 spans 15 amino acids. The CDR3 spells CASSLADRARHEQYF. CDR3 in DNA: TGCGCCAGCAGCTTGGCGGACAGGGCTCGCCACGAGCAGTACTTC.

This clonotype was counted between two and nine times. The chain uses TRBV24-1 and TRBJ2-3, with unresolved D. The germline V and J ends were trimmed by 4 bases and 2 bases, with 6 bases remaining between them. The length of the CDR3 is 13 residues. Germline assignment: CDR1 KGHDR and CDR2 SFDVKD. Written as DNA, the CDR3 is TGTGCCACCAGTGAACATAACACAGATACGCAGTATTTT. Translation: CATSEHNTDTQYF.

This sequence joins TRBV20-1 and TRBJ1-4, with unresolved D. There are 15 residues in the CDR3. The germline gives CDR1 DFQATT, CDR2 SNEGSKA (reference sequence). The germline V and J ends were trimmed by 0 bases and 8 bases, with 16 bases remaining between them. CDR3 DNA sequence: TGCAGTGCTAGAGATCGGAACTCCGAAGGGGAAAAACTGTTTTTT. Protein product: CSARDRNSEGEKLFF.

In this sample, this clonotype turned up a few times. The chain employs TRBV20-1 and TRBJ1-5; possibly TRBD1 for D (5 bases). The CDR3 length is 14 residues. Germline values: CDR1 DFQATT, CDR2 SNEGSKA (reference sequence). Trimming removed 6 bases from V and 6 bases from J, with 18 bases in between. The CDR3 spells CSATQRGTGQPQHF. In nucleotides, the CDR3 is TGCAGTGCAACCCAACGAGGGACGGGTCAGCCCCAGCATTTT.

V and J are TRBV3-1 and TRBJ2-1, with D perhaps matching TRBD2 (5 bases). Trimming left V 2 bases short and J 5 bases short, with 10 bases between. Germline loops: CDR1 LGHDT, CDR2 YNNKEL (reference sequence). This CDR3 contains 14 residues. The DNA of the CDR3 is TGTGCCAGCAGCCAACCAGGACTGAACAATGAGCAGTTCTTC. Its protein is CASSQPGLNNEQFF.

A few counts support this clonotype. The V gene is TRBV9, the J gene TRBJ1-2; D is undetermined. V dropped 4 bases and J dropped 4 bases, with 11 bases sitting between them. Looked up from germline, CDR1 is SGDLS and CDR2 is YYNGEE. The CDR3 covers 13 residues. In nucleotides, the CDR3 is TGTGCCAGCAGCCCCCGAAATCTCTATGGCTACACCTTC. Translation gives CASSPRNLYGYTF.

This chain connects TRBV29-1 to TRBJ2-1, with a possible D match to TRBD1 (6 bases). The CDR3 covers 15 residues. The ends were cut back, 6 bases at V and 2 bases at J, with 17 bases in the middle. Germline CDR1 SQVTM, CDR2 ANQGSEA. The CDR3 DNA reads as TGCAGCGTGGGAATCGGGACATCTCCCTACAATGAGCAGTTCTTC. The encoded protein is CSVGIGTSPYNEQFF.

In its sample, this clonotype was seen many times. The chain joins TRBV4-3 to TRBJ2-7, with TRBD1 as a possible D gene (5 bases). The CDR3 totals 15 residues. Trimming cost V 0 bases and J 6 bases, with 15 bases left between them. Germline V gives CDR1 LGHNA, CDR2 YSLEER. As DNA, the CDR3 is TGCGCCAGCAGCCAAGAGGCCGGCAGGGCTTCCGAGCAGTACTTC. This encodes CASSQEAGRASEQYF.

A word on this clonotype: At one boundary the junction diverges from the germline segment, which might be a read error. The genes are TRBV7-2 and TRBJ2-4; 7 nucleotides agree with TRBD1. Germline V gene data show CDR1 as SGHTA and CDR2 as FQGNSA. The CDR3 has 15 amino acids. Written as DNA, the CDR3 is TGTGCCAGCAGTAACAGGGGATCGGCCAAAAACATTCAGCACTTC. This gives the protein CASSNRGSAKNIQHF.

This clonotype was detected only a few times. The V call is TRBV2, the J call TRBJ1-5, with a tentative D call TRBD1 (5 bases). Between the trimmed V and J ends, which lost 0 bases and 1 base, there was a span of 13 bases. The germline CDR1 and CDR2 sequences are SNHLY and FYNNEI. This CDR3 region has 17 residues. CDR3 residues: CASSEARGVRSNQPQHF. CDR3 nucleotide sequence: TGTGCCAGCAGTGAAGCGAGAGGGGTGAGGAGCAATCAGCCCCAGCATTTT.

The chain recombines TRBV5-1 with TRBJ2-3; TRBD1 matches at 8 bases. The length of the CDR3 is 15 residues. From germline, CDR1 is SGHRS and CDR2 YFSETQ. Trimming at V came to 0 bases and at J to 7 bases, leaving 7 bases not matched to a gene. The CDR3 loop reads CASSLAWTGSHTQYF. The CDR3 DNA is TGCGCCAGCAGCTTGGCTTGGACAGGGTCACATACGCAGTATTTT.

The rearrangement links TRBV6-1 to TRBJ1-2; 8 bases are shared with TRBD1. Germline V gives CDR1 MNHNS, CDR2 SASEGT. This CDR3 spans 14 amino acids. With 5 bases clipped from V and 2 bases from J, the junction kept 4 bases outside the gene matches. In DNA form, the CDR3 reads TGTGCCAGCAGTCCCTACAGGGGGAACTATGGCTACACCTTC. It yields the protein CASSPYRGNYGYTF.

This clonotype showed up just a few times. The gene calls are TRBV29-1 and TRBJ2-4; D is tentatively TRBD1 or TRBD2 (5 bases each). The CDR3 is made up of 12 amino acids. Germline CDR1 is SQVTM and CDR2 is ANQGSEA. Trimming stripped 5 bases from V and 9 bases from J, with 14 bases between. The CDR3 DNA reads TGCAGCGTTCCGGGACCTGACAGCATTCAGTACTTC. Translated, it gives CSVPGPDSIQYF.

This clonotype was picked up a small number of times. The rearrangement links TRBV21-1 to TRBJ2-5; TRBD1, as called in the table, went unchecked against the DNA. TRBV21-1 is a pseudogene. The CDR3 is 15 residues long. The CDR3, as DNA: TGTGCCAGCAGCAAAGCAAGGACAGGTCCAGAGACCCAGTACTTC. As protein: CASSKARTGPETQYF.